This TCR beta chain was observed in a study of T cell changes during pregnancy in multiple sclerosis. Germline V lookup: CDR1 MNHEY, CDR2 SMNVEV (reference sequence). This CDR3 contains 17 residues. V was pared by 4 bases and J by 4 bases, with 14 bases of the junction left unmatched. Produced via immunoSEQ multiplex PCR; TCRdb's table is partial and in-frame only. The sample carries about 75,000 clones, roughly nine tenths recorded once. The sample here was peripheral blood, taken in the first trimester of pregnancy. The sequence came from a female donor in good health, enrolled as a control in a pregnancy study. The V and J genes are TRBV27 and TRBJ1-2; TRBD1 aligns across 8 bases. The CDR3 spells CASSWTGTLFRSYGYTF. In DNA form, the CDR3 reads TGTGCCAGCAGTTGGACAGGGACCCTTTTTCGTAGCTATGGCTACACCTTC.